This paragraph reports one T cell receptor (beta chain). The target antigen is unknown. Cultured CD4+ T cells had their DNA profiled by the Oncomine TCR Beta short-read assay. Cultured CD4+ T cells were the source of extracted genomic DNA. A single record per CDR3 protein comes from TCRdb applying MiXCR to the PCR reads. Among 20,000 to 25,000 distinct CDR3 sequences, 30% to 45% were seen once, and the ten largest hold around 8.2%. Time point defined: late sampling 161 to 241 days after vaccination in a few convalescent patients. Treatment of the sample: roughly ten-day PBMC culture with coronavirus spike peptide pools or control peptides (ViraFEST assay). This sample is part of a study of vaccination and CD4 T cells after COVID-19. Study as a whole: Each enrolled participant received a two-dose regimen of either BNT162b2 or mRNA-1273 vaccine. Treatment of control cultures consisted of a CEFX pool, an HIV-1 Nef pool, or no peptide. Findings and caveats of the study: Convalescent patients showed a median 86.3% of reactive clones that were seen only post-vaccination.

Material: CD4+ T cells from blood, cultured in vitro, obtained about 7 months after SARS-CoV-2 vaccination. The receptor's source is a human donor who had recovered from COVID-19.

The CDR3 region is CASSERRGRVTDTQYF. CDR3 sequence (DNA): TGTGCCAGCAGTGAACGTCGAGGGAGGGTCACAGATACGCAGTATTTT. V usage is TRBV6-1 and J usage is TRBJ2-3; 7 positions match TRBD2. J was trimmed by 2 bases and V by 2 bases; bases with no gene match: 7. The length of the CDR3 is 16 residues. Germline V gene data show CDR1 as MNHNS and CDR2 as SASEGT.